Below, 6 T cell receptor beta chains from the same sample are listed, as sequenced in a study of glioma-infiltrating T cells. Using RNA template, CDR3s of TCR alpha and beta were amplified with iRepertoire arm-PCR. TCRdb analysed the multiplex PCR reads with MiXCR anew, one entry per CDR3 protein. The sample has more than 300,000 distinct CDR3 sequences, more than 35% seen once; the top ten hold around 12%. Sequencing was done on a sample of glioma tissue, nonneoplastic brain tissue, or PBMCs (not recorded which). The receptors were sampled from a human donor with low-grade glioma or glioblastoma, undergoing nonglioma brain surgery, or in good health (not recorded which).

This clonotype was observed at least ten times. The rearrangement joins TRBV28 to TRBJ2-7; 14 bases agree with TRBD2. CDR1 MDHEN and CDR2 SYDVKM come from the germline V gene. After removal of 6 bases from V and 4 bases from J, the junction contained 5 bases not matched to a gene. The CDR3 runs to 15 residues. CDR3 protein: CASRQTSGREYEQYF. CDR3 nucleotides: TGTGCCAGCAGACAGACTAGCGGGAGGGAATACGAGCAGTACTTC.

The chain recombines TRBV19 with TRBJ2-7, with TRBD1 matching over 8 bases. Losses at the gene ends were 6 bases for V and 5 bases for J; bases not matched to a gene: 6. Germline values: CDR1 LNHDA, CDR2 SQIVND (reference sequence). The CDR3 extends over 13 amino acids. The DNA for the CDR3 is TGTGCCAGTAGCTTGACAGGGGCCAACGAGCAGTACTTC. Its protein is CASSLTGANEQYF.

Many counts were recorded for this clonotype. The genes are TRBV15 and TRBJ2-7; D ambiguous. Germline V lookup: CDR1 LNHNV, CDR2 YYDKDF (reference sequence). This CDR3 is 13 amino acids long. Trimming shortened V by 0 bases and J by 6 bases, and 9 bases separated the two germline ends. The CDR3 loop reads CATSRDSPGEQYF. CDR3 bases: TGTGCCACCAGCAGAGACTCACCCGGCGAGCAGTACTTC.

This chain links TRBV28 with TRBJ1-2; D unclear. Looked up from germline, CDR1 is MDHEN and CDR2 is SYDVKM. V shed 4 bases and J shed 1 base, with 7 bases lying between them. The CDR3 has 13 amino acids. The CDR3 sequence: CASSSPLNYGYTF. Written as DNA, the CDR3 is TGTGCCAGCAGTTCCCCGCTTAACTATGGCTACACCTTC.

The rearrangement links TRBV7-9 to TRBJ1-2; 7 bases match TRBD1. Germline V gene lookup returns CDR1 SEHNR and CDR2 FQNEAQ (reference sequence). The ends lost 1 base at V and 8 bases at J; junction bases unmatched: 7. The CDR3 is 14 amino acids. CDR3 nucleotides: TGTGCCAGCAGCTTAGGGAACCTGGGACAGGGCTACACCTTC. Its translation is CASSLGNLGQGYTF.

This clonotype was picked up a small number of times. The genes are TRBV7-8 and TRBJ2-5, with 7 nucleotides matching TRBD2. Germline assignment: CDR1 SGHVS and CDR2 FQNEAQ. The CDR3 contains 17 residues. Germline trimming cut 1 base from V and 2 bases from J; bases unmatched to any gene: 10. CDR3 amino acids: CASSLGGGSSGQETQYF. The CDR3 DNA reads TGTGCCAGCAGCTTAGGGGGAGGGTCTAGCGGACAAGAGACCCAGTACTTC.